This TCR beta chain was found in a study of blood T cell repertoires in COVID-19. Self-reported history from a screening survey and questionnaire set each donor's cohort. From germline, CDR1 is GTSNPN and CDR2 SVGIG (reference sequence). The CDR3 contains 14 residues. V was pared by 1 base and J by 3 bases, with 11 bases between. Here immunoSEQ multiplex PCR was the method, and the copy in TCRdb shows in-frame clones only, minus some. The table records a few hundred thousand clones, roughly 85% of them present only once. This clonotype was obtained from a man aged 30-40 years who had recovered from COVID-19. Sequenced input: PBMCs or T cells enriched from blood (not recorded which). The rearrangement links TRBV30 to TRBJ2-3; D possibly corresponds to TRBD2 (5 bases). The CDR3 DNA sequence: TGTGCCTGGAGTGGGGTAGCGCTAACAGATACGCAGTATTTT. This codes for CAWSGVALTDTQYF.